The clone carrying this TCR beta chain was counted at least ten times. The antigen remains undetermined. The source of the sample is a study of human T cells and chemical hapten exposure. Study overall: Patients' scalps got diphenylcyclopropenone weekly throughout the roughly 23-week study.

One entry per CDR3 protein results from TCRdb running MiXCR on the RACE reads. The sample includes tens of thousands of distinct CDR3 sequences, around 7% seen only once; the top ten take under 2%. Findings of the study overall: Since the donors had alopecia, their immune response may not be the same as that of healthy people.

After removal of 7 bases from V and 13 bases from J, the junction contained 11 bases not matched to a gene. This CDR3 spans 12 amino acids. The V gene's germline CDR1 is SQVTM and CDR2 ANQGSEA. Time point reported: pre-sensitization, week 0. Treatment meaning: therapeutic diphenylcyclopropenone sensitization with weekly scalp DPC. Sequenced material: whole blood, taken in connection with sensitization to the hapten diphenylcyclopropenone (DPC). The chain employs TRBV29-1 and TRBJ2-1, with TRBD1 identical over 9 bases. This sequence originates from a woman aged 25 to 45 with alopecia areata. Some clones in this sample may be carry-over from other donors' samples. This chain's CDR3 is CSGSRDRVGQFF. The CDR3 coding sequence is TGCAGCGGGTCCCGGGACAGGGTCGGACAGTTCTTC.